The 29 T cell receptor beta chains listed next were all sequenced from one sample in a study of CD8+ T cells in alopecia areata (dated by TCRdb to the late 2010s). The time point label on this specimen signifies: four to five weeks on oral tofacitinib. What the treatment or condition label conveys for this sample: oral pan-JAK inhibitor, 5-10 mg twice daily. Libraries came from the immunoSEQ multiplex PCR assay. RNA was extracted from all samples and reverse transcribed into cDNA as template for TCR sequencing. Held by TCRdb, this immuneACCESS table contains in-frame sequences only and omits some clones. Under half of the omission traces to an unresolved V gene where checked; the cause of the rest is unknown. This sample has about 150,000 clones in its table, and about 56% of those were observed once. The top ten clonotypes cover 15% to 20% of the sample. The sequenced sample was CD8+ T cells sorted from blood, obtained at week 4, from a patient treated with tofacitinib. The receptors were gathered from a human donor with alopecia areata.

This rearrangement joins TRBV7-6 to TRBJ1-4, with D hard to call. CDR3 length: 14 residues. Germline CDR1 and CDR2: SGHVS and FNYEAQ. The germline V and J ends were trimmed by 4 bases and 2 bases, with 8 bases remaining between them. CDR3: CASSYLGTNEKLFF. CDR3 coding DNA: TGTGCCAGCAGCTACTTAGGGACTAATGAAAAACTGTTTTTT.

This clone showed up just a few times. In DNA, the CDR3 is TGCGCCAGCACGCCCCTCTCTGGGGCCAACGTCCTGACTTTC. Protein: CASTPLSGANVLTF. This chain connects TRBV5-1 to TRBJ2-6; unclear D gene. This CDR3 has 14 residues. Per germline, CDR1 SGHRS and CDR2 YFSETQ. V was cut by 6 bases and J by 0 bases, with 7 bases left in between.

This chain connects TRBV12-5 to TRBJ2-1, with D perhaps matching TRBD1 (6 bases). Germline CDR1 reads LGHNT; CDR2 reads FRNRAP. The CDR3 covers 15 residues. V shed 3 bases and J shed 4 bases, with 13 bases lying between them. CDR3 sequence reads: CASGLQGMAYNEQFF. Here the CDR3 DNA reads TGTGCTAGTGGTTTACAGGGTATGGCGTACAATGAGCAGTTCTTC. The whole variable domain, filled in from reference TRBV12-5 and TRBJ2-1, reads DARVTQTPRHKVTEMGQEVTMRCQPILGHNTVFWYRQTMMQGLELLAYFRNRAPLDDSGMPKDRFSAEMPDATLATLKIQPSEPRDSAVYFCASGLQGMAYNEQFFGPGTRLTVL.

The V gene is TRBV9, the J gene TRBJ2-7, with unresolved D. Trimming left V 0 bases short and J 0 bases short, with 10 bases between. Per the germline V gene, CDR1 is SGDLS and CDR2 is YYNGEE. The CDR3 totals 15 residues. DNA of the CDR3: TGTGCCAGCAGCGTAGGGGCGGCTAGCTCCTACGAGCAGTACTTC. Protein: CASSVGAASSYEQYF.

This sequence joins TRBV27 and TRBJ1-2; D is uncertain. V was trimmed by 7 bases and J by 5 bases, leaving 8 bases between them. The CDR3 extends over 11 amino acids. The germline gives CDR1 MNHEY, CDR2 SMNVEV (reference sequence). The CDR3 DNA reads TGTGCCAGCACCGCCGGGTATGGCTACACCTTC. Translating gives CASTAGYGYTF.

This chain connects TRBV30 to TRBJ2-2, with D perhaps TRBD2 (6 bases). The CDR3 has 13 residues. Germline lookup yields CDR1 GTSNPN and CDR2 SVGIG (reference sequence). V lost 2 bases and J 6 bases, leaving 10 bases between the germline ends. The CDR3 sequence is CAWSPGVSGELFF. Here the CDR3 DNA reads TGTGCCTGGAGTCCGGGGGTCTCCGGGGAGCTGTTTTTT.

The table lists this clone with many counts. The identical CDR3 is also encoded by other nucleotide sequences in the sample. The chain combines TRBV6-4 with TRBJ2-1; 7 bases line up with TRBD2. Germline CDR1 MRHNA, CDR2 SNTAGT. The CDR3 is made up of 14 amino acids. The V and J ends lost 2 bases and 2 bases, in that order; junction bases with no gene match: 0. CDR3: CASSDGGAYNEQFF. DNA for the CDR3: TGTGCCAGCAGTGACGGGGGGGCCTACAATGAGCAGTTCTTC.

This clone appeared a few times. The chain recombines TRBV29-1 with TRBJ2-7; possibly TRBD1 for D (5 bases). Germline lookup yields CDR1 SQVTM and CDR2 ANQGSEA. Trimming shortened V by 7 bases and J by 3 bases, and 10 bases separated the two germline ends. The CDR3 is made up of 11 amino acids. The chain's CDR3 is CSGQGVYEQYF. CDR3 sequence (DNA): TGCAGCGGCCAGGGTGTCTACGAGCAGTACTTC.

This clone has a handful of counts. The chain couples TRBV29-1 to TRBJ1-1; tentatively, D is TRBD1 (5 bases). With 5 bases removed from V and 1 base from J, the gap between germline ends came to 8 bases. Germline V CDR1 and CDR2: SQVTM, ANQGSEA. The CDR3 totals 12 residues. The CDR3 reads CSVPQGNTEAFF. CDR3 bases: TGCAGCGTTCCTCAGGGGAACACTGAAGCTTTCTTT. Complete variable domain (other parts from reference TRBV29-1 and TRBJ1-1): SAVISQKPSRDICQRGTSLTIQCQVDSQVTMMFWYRQQPGQSLTLIATANQGSEATYESGFVIDKFPISRPNLTFSTLTVSNMSPEDSSIYLCSVPQGNTEAFFGQGTRLTVV.

The J gene is TRBJ1-4, the V gene TRBV29-1; D not resolved. The CDR3 extends over 13 amino acids. Germline V gene lookup returns CDR1 SQVTM and CDR2 ANQGSEA. Trimming took off 6 bases at V and 3 bases at J, with 11 bases between the two ends. The CDR3 DNA reads as TGCAGCGTCGAGGGTGGGCCTAATGAAAAACTGTTTTTT. Amino acids: CSVEGGPNEKLFF.

This clone was found a few times. The chain uses TRBV30 and TRBJ1-1; D might be TRBD1 (6 bases). The CDR3 is 14 residues long. Trimming pared 0 bases from V and 6 bases from J, leaving 14 bases between. Germline loops: CDR1 GTSNPN, CDR2 SVGIG (reference sequence). In nucleotides, the CDR3 is TGTGCCTGGAGTGTACCGGGGGGCCACCCTGAAGCTTTCTTT. Translated, it gives CAWSVPGGHPEAFF.

This clone has only a few counts. The rearrangement joins TRBV29-1 to TRBJ2-6; unclear D gene. The CDR3 has 14 amino acids. Germline V lookup: CDR1 SQVTM, CDR2 ANQGSEA. V gave up 5 bases and J gave up 2 bases, with 10 bases separating them. CDR3 bases: TGCAGCGTTACCACAGCAGCTGGGGCCAACGTCCTGACTTTC. Protein sequence: CSVTTAAGANVLTF.

The chain uses TRBV5-6 and TRBJ2-7; D tentatively reads TRBD1 or TRBD2 (5 bases each). The CDR3 contains 14 residues. The germline gives CDR1 SGHDT, CDR2 YYEEEE. Trimming took off 6 bases at V and 1 base at J, with 14 bases between the two ends. The CDR3 here is CASMTVRGSYEQYF. Here the CDR3 DNA reads TGTGCCAGCATGACAGTCCGGGGATCCTACGAGCAGTACTTC.

The chain recombines TRBV19 with TRBJ1-2; D is unclear. Germline loops: CDR1 LNHDA, CDR2 SQIVND (reference sequence). The V gene lost 6 bases and the J gene lost 1 base, with 21 bases spanning the gap. The CDR3 loop spans 17 amino acids. CDR3 amino acids: CASSPLWPNPGNYGYTF. Written as DNA, the CDR3 is TGTGCCAGTAGCCCGTTGTGGCCGAATCCCGGTAACTATGGCTACACCTTC.

This chain uses TRBV4-3 with TRBJ2-7; D may be TRBD2 (5 bases). V was shortened by 0 bases and J by 11 bases, with 17 bases between the two germline ends. The CDR3 covers 14 residues. In germline, CDR1 is LGHNA, CDR2 YSLEER. The CDR3 region has the DNA TGCGCCAGCAGCCAAGATCCGAGGGAGTGGGTAAAGTACTTC. Protein: CASSQDPREWVKYF.

This clone is a singleton in its sample. The CDR3 sequence: CSVVRENTEAFF. In DNA form, the CDR3 reads TGCAGCGTTGTAAGGGAGAACACTGAAGCTTTCTTT. The chain recombines TRBV29-1 with TRBJ1-1; D call uncertain. The germline V and J ends were trimmed by 4 bases and 1 base, with 7 bases remaining between them. The V gene's germline CDR1 is SQVTM and CDR2 ANQGSEA. The CDR3 runs to 12 residues.

The chain uses TRBV2 and TRBJ2-4; D is possibly TRBD1 (5 bases). V was clipped by 0 bases and J by 6 bases, with 15 bases between them. The CDR3 loop spans 16 amino acids. The germline V gene encodes CDR1 SNHLY and CDR2 FYNNEI. The CDR3 protein is CASSEASRAPLNIQYF. DNA for the CDR3: TGTGCCAGCAGTGAAGCTAGCAGGGCTCCTCTAAACATTCAGTACTTC.

CDR3 residues: CASSRRDKDRFGPKNIQYF. Here the CDR3 DNA reads TGTGCCAGCAGCCGTCGGGACAAAGACAGATTCGGGCCCAAAAACATTCAGTACTTC. This chain joins TRBV7-9 and TRBJ2-4; TRBD1 might be the D (6 bases). The CDR3 has 19 amino acids. The V gene lost 5 bases and the J gene lost 2 bases, with 25 bases spanning the gap. Germline CDR1 is SEHNR and CDR2 is FQNEAQ (reference sequence). Combining the CDR3 with reference TRBV7-9 and TRBJ2-4 gives the whole variable domain DTGVSQNPRHKITKRGQNVTFRCDPISEHNRLYWYRQTLGQGPEFLTYFQNEAQLEKSRLLSDRFSAERPKGSFSTLEIQRTEQGDSAMYLCASSRRDKDRFGPKNIQYFGAGTRLSVL.

The chain has TRBV6-5 and TRBJ2-7; D gene uncertain. Trimming left V 0 bases short and J 4 bases short, with 13 bases between. The CDR3 covers 15 residues. Germline V lookup: CDR1 MNHEY, CDR2 SVGAGI. The CDR3 spells CASSYSTQVFYEQYF. CDR3 nucleotides: TGTGCCAGCAGTTACTCGACTCAGGTCTTTTACGAGCAGTACTTC.

This clone was detected a few times. The rearrangement links TRBV29-1 to TRBJ2-7; TRBD2 is a possible D gene (5 bases). V dropped 0 bases and J dropped 4 bases, with 10 bases sitting between them. In germline, CDR1 is SQVTM, CDR2 ANQGSEA. The CDR3 has 13 residues. The CDR3 nucleotides are TGCAGCGTTGAAGATCGAGGGCAGTACGAGCAGTACTTC. Its translation is CSVEDRGQYEQYF.

The rearrangement links TRBV6-5 to TRBJ2-7; D is perhaps TRBD2 (5 bases). The CDR3 is made up of 13 amino acids. Trimming cost V 8 bases and J 0 bases, with 11 bases left between them. Germline V CDR1 and CDR2: MNHEY, SVGAGI. The CDR3 loop is CASEHRGSYEQYF. In DNA, the CDR3 is TGTGCCAGCGAGCATCGGGGCTCCTACGAGCAGTACTTC.

This clone appeared a single time. The chain combines TRBV4-1 with TRBJ1-1; D is possibly TRBD1 (5 bases). CDR3 size: 15 residues. The germline V gene has CDR1 MGHRA and CDR2 YSYEKL. The V gene lost 0 bases and the J gene lost 5 bases, with 13 bases spanning the gap. CDR3 region: CASSQESRGGTEAFF. The CDR3 DNA reads TGCGCCAGCAGCCAAGAATCGCGGGGGGGGACTGAAGCTTTCTTT.

This chain joins TRBV29-1 and TRBJ2-1; weak D call: TRBD2 (5 bases). This CDR3 is built from 12 residues. Trimming removed 5 bases at V and 3 bases at J, with 8 bases between. Germline lookup yields CDR1 SQVTM and CDR2 ANQGSEA. For the CDR3, the DNA is TGCAGCGTTTCGAGGGACTACAATGAGCAGTTCTTC. It yields the protein CSVSRDYNEQFF.

The rearrangement links TRBV6-5 to TRBJ2-3; D gene ambiguous. The CDR3 loop spans 13 amino acids. V was cut by 0 bases and J by 3 bases, with 4 bases left in between. CDR1 is MNHEY and CDR2 is SVGAGI in the germline V gene. For the CDR3, the DNA is TGTGCCAGCAGTTACTCGACTACAGATACGCAGTATTTT. Its translation: CASSYSTTDTQYF.

The gene calls are TRBV2 and TRBJ2-5, with a tentative D call TRBD2 (5 bases). The length of the CDR3 is 14 residues. Trimming cost V 8 bases and J 2 bases, with 15 bases left between them. Germline V CDR1 and CDR2: SNHLY, FYNNEI. CDR3 DNA sequence: TGTGCCAGCTCCCTCCCGGGAACGCAAGAGACCCAGTACTTC. Translating gives CASSLPGTQETQYF.

This clone was observed a few times. CDR3: CASEDSTGELFF. The CDR3 DNA reads as TGTGCCAGCGAAGACAGTACCGGGGAGCTGTTTTTT. The chain couples TRBV11-2 to TRBJ2-2, with a possible D match to TRBD1 (5 bases). V lost 8 bases and J lost 5, with 9 bases in between. The CDR3 length is 12 residues. Germline CDR1 reads SGHAT; CDR2 reads FQNNGV.

V usage is TRBV30 and J usage is TRBJ2-5; D unresolved. The germline CDR1 and CDR2 sequences are GTSNPN and SVGIG (reference sequence). The CDR3 spans 14 residues. The V end lost 2 bases, the J end lost 2 bases, and 12 bases lay between the germline ends. This CDR3 reads CAWSPEYDQETQYF. The DNA of the CDR3 is TGTGCCTGGAGTCCCGAATATGATCAAGAGACCCAGTACTTC.

This clone was counted a few times. This chain links TRBV30 with TRBJ2-1, with TRBD2 matching over 8 bases. V shed 1 base, J shed 4 bases, and the junction held 6 bases outside the gene matches. The germline V gene encodes CDR1 GTSNPN and CDR2 SVGIG (reference sequence). CDR3 length: 15 residues. The CDR3 DNA is TGTGCCTGGAGTGCAGGGGCGGGGGGATACAATGAGCAGTTCTTC. Translating it yields CAWSAGAGGYNEQFF.

This sequence joins TRBV5-4 and TRBJ2-1; D remains ambiguous. Trimming removed 2 bases from V and 4 bases from J, with 7 bases in between. Germline CDR1 is SGHNT and CDR2 is YYREEE (reference sequence). The CDR3 is 13 residues long. CDR3 sequence: CASSFADYNEQFF. The CDR3 bases are TGTGCCAGCAGCTTTGCGGATTACAATGAGCAGTTCTTC. The variable domain in full, with the rest retrieved from reference TRBV5-4 and TRBJ2-1, is ETGVTQSPTHLIKTRGQQVTLRCSSQSGHNTVSWYQQALGQGPQFIFQYYREEENGRGNFPPRFSGLQFPNYSSELNVNALELDDSALYLCASSFADYNEQFFGPGTRLTVL.